What follows are 23 T cell receptor beta chains derived from one specimen sequenced in a study of CD8 T cells in ankylosing spondylitis. TCRdb reprocessed the 5' RACE reads via MiXCR and lists one record per CDR3 protein. This repertoire shows a few hundred thousand distinct CDR3 sequences, about 20% found once; its top ten account for under 4%. Sequencing was performed on blood, either unsorted or a sorted T cell fraction (not recorded which). The receptors here all came from a female donor with ankylosing spondylitis or in good health (not recorded which).

The chain uses TRBV12-3 or TRBV12-4 and TRBJ2-6; D tentatively fits TRBD1 or TRBD2 (6 bases each). Trimming removed 7 bases at V and 4 bases at J, with 17 bases between. This CDR3 has 16 residues. The DNA for the CDR3 is TGTGCCAGCAACGTTGAGGGGGGAGTGGGGGCCAACGTCCTGACTTTC. As protein: CASNVEGGVGANVLTF.

The chain employs TRBV4-3 and TRBJ2-4, with D possibly being TRBD2 (5 bases). Germline V gives CDR1 LGHNA, CDR2 YSLEER. Trimming stripped 1 base from V and 6 bases from J, with 13 bases between. The CDR3 sequence is 15 residues long. CDR3 nucleotide sequence: TGCGCCAGCAGCCAAGGGCGGCTAGCTATAAACATTCAGTACTTC. Its protein product is CASSQGRLAINIQYF.

The gene calls are TRBV20-1 and TRBJ2-1; 8 bases are shared with TRBD2. This CDR3 is built from 15 residues. Germline loops: CDR1 DFQATT, CDR2 SNEGSKA (reference sequence). Trimming cost V 2 bases and J 4 bases; bases outside gene matches: 7. As DNA, the CDR3 is TGCAGTGCTAGAATACCGGGGGGGAGGTACAATGAGCAGTTCTTC. Its protein is CSARIPGGRYNEQFF.

This clonotype has a handful of counts. V and J are TRBV29-1 and TRBJ2-7; possibly TRBD1 or TRBD2 for D (6 bases each). Trimming removed 4 bases at V and 4 bases at J, with 20 bases between. CDR1 and CDR2 from the germline V gene are SQVTM and ANQGSEA. The CDR3 consists of 15 residues. CDR3 residues: CSVVGGTDRIYEQYF. The DNA for the CDR3 is TGCAGCGTTGTAGGGGGGACGGACCGTATTTACGAGCAGTACTTC.

This clonotype was detected a few times. The chain's CDR3 is CSARDLHGAPYNEQFF. Here the CDR3 DNA reads TGCAGTGCTAGAGATCTTCACGGGGCGCCATACAATGAGCAGTTCTTC. This chain uses TRBV20-1 with TRBJ2-1, with D possibly called TRBD1 or TRBD2 (5 bases each). The germline V gene has CDR1 DFQATT and CDR2 SNEGSKA (reference sequence). The V and J ends lost 0 bases and 4 bases respectively, with 16 bases between them. The CDR3 loop spans 16 amino acids.

CDR3 coding DNA: TGTGCCAGCAGCTTAAAGATAACAGGAGGGTACCAAGAGACCCAGTACTTC. Protein: CASSLKITGGYQETQYF. The rearrangement links TRBV13 to TRBJ2-5; TRBD2 is a possible D gene (6 bases). Germline V gene sequence: CDR1 PRHDT, CDR2 FYEKMQ (reference sequence). The CDR3 extends over 17 amino acids. The ends were cut back, 2 bases at V and 0 bases at J, with 16 bases in the middle.

The gene calls are TRBV27 and TRBJ2-7, with a tentative D call TRBD1 (5 bases). This CDR3 contains 14 residues. Per germline, CDR1 MNHEY and CDR2 SMNVEV (reference sequence). Trimming removed 4 bases at V and 2 bases at J, with 12 bases between. CDR3 region: CASSSRSGTYEQYF. In DNA, the CDR3 is TGTGCCAGCAGTTCCCGGTCAGGGACCTACGAGCAGTACTTC.

The chain has TRBV30 and TRBJ2-7; D remains unclear. The CDR3 runs 14 residues. Germline V gene sequence: CDR1 GTSNPN, CDR2 SVGIG (reference sequence). The V and J ends lost 0 bases and 0 bases respectively, with 9 bases between them. CDR3 protein: CAWSVSQNSYEQYF. The CDR3 nucleotides are TGTGCCTGGAGTGTATCCCAGAACTCCTACGAGCAGTACTTC. The whole variable domain, remainder taken from reference TRBV30 and TRBJ2-7, is SQTIHQWPATLVQPVGSPLSLECTVEGTSNPNLYWYRQAAGRGLQLLFYSVGIGQISSEVPQNLSASRPQDRQFILSSKKLLLSDSGFYLCAWSVSQNSYEQYFGPGTRLTVT.

This clonotype came up many times. The chain uses TRBV20-1 and TRBJ2-7; D may be TRBD2 (6 bases). This CDR3 contains 17 residues. Trimming cost V 0 bases and J 4 bases, with 22 bases left between them. CDR1 and CDR2 (germline): DFQATT, SNEGSKA (reference sequence). CDR3 in amino acids: CSARDLHEAGFGYEQYF. CDR3 DNA sequence: TGCAGTGCTAGAGACCTCCATGAGGCGGGATTCGGATACGAGCAGTACTTC.

This clonotype has more than one count but fewer than ten. V gene TRBV3-1 combines with J gene TRBJ1-6; D call uncertain. CDR1 and CDR2 from the germline V gene are LGHDT and YNNKEL (reference sequence). V was clipped by 4 bases and J by 0 bases, with 7 bases between them. The CDR3 is made up of 15 amino acids. In DNA form, the CDR3 reads TGTGCCAGCAGCCCCGGGAGCTCCTATAATTCACCCCTCCACTTT. It yields the protein CASSPGSSYNSPLHF.

The chain couples TRBV9 to TRBJ1-5; the D gene is possibly TRBD1 (6 bases). The CDR3 sequence is 14 residues long. Deletions cut 3 bases from V and 9 bases from J, with 16 bases between. The germline V gene encodes CDR1 SGDLS and CDR2 YYNGEE. CDR3 in DNA: TGTGCCAGCAGCGAGAGGGCAGGGGACGGGCCCCAGCATTTT. Amino acids: CASSERAGDGPQHF.

This clonotype was counted many times. The gene calls are TRBV7-9 and TRBJ2-3; 10 bases align to TRBD2. Germline lookup yields CDR1 SEHNR and CDR2 FQNEAQ (reference sequence). The trim removed 5 bases at V and 1 base at J, leaving 9 bases unmatched. CDR3 length: 17 amino acids. CDR3: CASSPDLAGAGTDTQYF. For the CDR3, the DNA is TGTGCCAGCAGCCCGGATCTAGCGGGAGCGGGCACAGATACGCAGTATTTT.

This clonotype has only a few counts. The chain couples TRBV29-1 to TRBJ1-1, with a tentative D call TRBD1 (6 bases). The germline V gene has CDR1 SQVTM and CDR2 ANQGSEA. This CDR3 is 14 amino acids long. V was trimmed by 4 bases and J by 0 bases, leaving 12 bases between them. In DNA form, the CDR3 reads TGCAGCGTTGTAACGGACAGCATGAACACTGAAGCTTTCTTT. It yields the protein CSVVTDSMNTEAFF.

This clonotype was picked up a small number of times. The chain links TRBV6-1 to TRBJ2-7; 7 nucleotides align to TRBD2. The CDR3 is 13 residues long. V lost 8 bases, J lost 1 base, and 5 bases stayed unmatched. The V gene's germline CDR1 is MNHNS and CDR2 SASEGT. The CDR3: CASLGGESYEQYF. The CDR3 DNA follows: TGTGCCAGCCTTGGGGGGGAATCCTACGAGCAGTACTTC.

The V gene is TRBV25-1, the J gene TRBJ2-7; weak D call: TRBD1 (5 bases). Germline V gene data show CDR1 as MGHDK and CDR2 as SYGVNS. Trimming removed 4 bases at V and 0 bases at J, with 13 bases between. The CDR3 extends over 15 amino acids. The CDR3 DNA reads as TGTGCCAGCAGTGCCTGGGGCCTAATCTCCTACGAGCAGTACTTC. This gives the protein CASSAWGLISYEQYF.

V and J are TRBV5-1 and TRBJ2-1, with D possibly matching TRBD1 (6 bases). This CDR3 is 15 amino acids long. CDR1 and CDR2 (germline): SGHRS, YFSETQ. V was pared by 0 bases and J by 8 bases, with 15 bases between. The CDR3 sequence: CASSLGTVGRDEQFF. In DNA, the CDR3 is TGCGCCAGCAGCTTGGGGACAGTCGGGCGTGATGAGCAGTTCTTC.

This clonotype showed up many times. The chain links TRBV12-3 or TRBV12-4 to TRBJ2-5; D unresolved. V shed 6 bases and J shed 5 bases, with 7 bases lying between them. This CDR3 is 11 amino acids long. This chain's CDR3 is CASSFGETQYF. The CDR3 DNA follows: TGTGCCAGCAGCTTCGGGGAGACCCAGTACTTC.

This clonotype has only a few counts. The chain is built from TRBV25-1 and TRBJ2-6; D is possibly TRBD1 or TRBD2 (5 bases each). V lost 6 bases and J 0 bases, leaving 15 bases between the germline ends. Germline assignment: CDR1 MGHDK and CDR2 SYGVNS. This CDR3 is built from 17 residues. The CDR3 coding sequence is TGTGCCAGCAGATCGTGGGGACCTAACTCTGGGGCCAACGTCCTGACTTTC. As protein: CASRSWGPNSGANVLTF.

The CDR3 DNA sequence: TGCAGTGCTAGGGGGACTAGCGGGAGAGTCCCCAATGAGCAGTTCTTC. Translated: CSARGTSGRVPNEQFF. This chain joins TRBV20-1 and TRBJ2-1; the match to TRBD2 covers 14 bases. Germline CDR1 and CDR2: DFQATT and SNEGSKA (reference sequence). V lost 3 bases, J lost 6 bases, and 7 bases stayed unmatched. The CDR3 is 16 residues long.

Only a few counts were recorded for this clonotype. The chain employs TRBV20-1 and TRBJ2-5; 7 nucleotides match TRBD2. The CDR3 has 15 residues. The J segment lost 4 bases and the V segment lost 3 bases, leaving 11 bases of the junction unmatched. Per the germline V gene, CDR1 is DFQATT and CDR2 is SNEGSKA (reference sequence). The CDR3 DNA is TGCAGTGCTAGGGTCCCCTTTAGCGGGCTAGAGACCCAGTACTTC. It translates to CSARVPFSGLETQYF.

V usage is TRBV5-1 and J usage is TRBJ2-7; D perhaps matches TRBD1 (6 bases). CDR3 length: 14 residues. V lost 4 bases and J lost 3, with 14 bases in between. Germline loops: CDR1 SGHRS, CDR2 YFSETQ. CDR3 region: CASSQGQPFYEQYF. The CDR3 DNA sequence: TGCGCCAGCAGCCAAGGACAGCCGTTCTACGAGCAGTACTTC.

The chain recombines TRBV12-3 or TRBV12-4 with TRBJ2-1; D not certain. CDR3 length equals 15 residues. Trimming left V 8 bases short and J 2 bases short, with 16 bases between. CDR3 region: CASPPHGFTYNEQFF. CDR3 DNA: TGTGCCAGCCCCCCCCACGGATTCACCTACAATGAGCAGTTCTTC.

In its sample, this clonotype was seen a few times. The chain links TRBV7-2 to TRBJ1-5; 7 positions match TRBD1. J lost 10 bases, V lost 5 bases, and 14 bases had no gene match. CDR1 and CDR2 (germline): SGHTA, FQGNSA. This CDR3 contains 15 residues. The DNA for the CDR3 is TGTGCCAGCAGCAATCGTCTCCGGGACAGTTCTCCCCAGCATTTT. It codes for CASSNRLRDSSPQHF.